A selection of T cell receptor beta chains follows, all from one sample in a study of cytomegalovirus exposure and HLA in healthy donors. Data came from immunoSEQ multiplex PCR; TCRdb stores just in-frame clones and leaves some out. The sample shows about 76,000 clones, roughly 79% of them seen only once. Sequenced sample: PBMCs. The receptor source for this set is a woman aged 25 to 39 in good health and CMV-seronegative. Each CDR3 is given with its conserved first and last residue. D genes are given only for firm matches. Size is omitted from some rows. Given values are once, few, many or a class for expanded clones.

clone size	V gene	D gene	J gene	CDR3 protein	CDR3 DNA
.	TRBV5-4	TRBD2	TRBJ2-5	CASSLEAGGQETQYF	TGTGCCAGCAGCTTGGAGGCGGGAGGGCAAGAGACCCAGTACTTC
once	TRBV6-5	TRBD2	TRBJ2-1	CASSRLAGGNEQFF	TGTGCCAGCAGCCGACTAGCGGGAGGGAATGAGCAGTTCTTC
.	TRBV7-2	.	TRBJ1-6	CASSLEGGYSSPLHF	TGTGCCAGCAGCTTAGAAGGGGGTTATAGCTCACCCCTCCACTTT
.	TRBV30	.	TRBJ1-5	CAWSPGLVNQPQHF	TGTGCCTGGAGTCCAGGGTTGGTCAATCAGCCCCAGCATTTT
.	TRBV9	TRBD2	TRBJ2-1	CASSVSGRAGQFF	TGTGCCAGCAGCGTAAGCGGGAGGGCCGGGCAGTTCTTC
once	TRBV4-1	.	TRBJ1-6	CASSQRREESPLHF	TGCGCCAGCAGCCAACGGCGGGAGGAATCACCCCTCCACTTT
.	TRBV28	.	TRBJ2-7	CASNSLGAEQYF	TGTGCCAGTAACAGTTTAGGCGCGGAGCAGTACTTC
.	TRBV10-3	.	TRBJ2-7	CAISESSSYEQYF	TGTGCCATCAGTGAGTCGAGCTCCTACGAGCAGTACTTC
.	TRBV9	TRBD1	TRBJ2-7	CASSPSPRTGGSYEQYF	TGTGCCAGCAGCCCTAGCCCCCGGACAGGGGGCTCCTACGAGCAGTACTTC
.	TRBV18	.	TRBJ1-5	CASSLGLNQPQHF	TGTGCCAGCTCGCTGGGACTCAATCAGCCCCAGCATTTT
.	TRBV30	TRBD1	TRBJ2-2	CAWNPGQTLNTGELFF	TGTGCCTGGAACCCGGGACAGACCTTGAACACCGGGGAGCTGTTTTTT
.	TRBV19	.	TRBJ1-4	CASSPLGGGEKLFF	TGTGCCAGTAGTCCCTTGGGAGGTGGTGAAAAACTGTTTTTT
.	TRBV18	TRBD1	TRBJ1-1	CASTTTGGTEAFF	TGTGCCAGCACTACTACAGGGGGCACTGAAGCTTTCTTT
.	TRBV5-5	.	TRBJ1-6	CASSLVPGENSPLHF	TGTGCCAGCAGCTTGGTTCCAGGGGAGAATTCACCCCTCCACTTT
few	TRBV9	TRBD2	TRBJ2-1	CASSATSGRGNEQFF	TGTGCCAGCAGCGCAACTAGCGGGAGGGGCAATGAGCAGTTCTTC
.	TRBV28	TRBD2	TRBJ2-7	CASSSSSGRDYEQYF	TGTGCCAGCAGTTCTTCAAGCGGGAGAGACTACGAGCAGTACTTC
.	TRBV7-2	.	TRBJ1-1	CASSIQGGTEAFF	TGTGCCAGCAGTATACAGGGAGGGACTGAAGCTTTCTTT
.	TRBV27	.	TRBJ2-1	CASRLVPPSSYNEQFF	TGTGCCAGCAGACTGGTGCCTCCGAGCTCCTACAATGAGCAGTTCTTC
once	TRBV20-1	.	TRBJ1-5	CSASGPQPQHF	TGCAGTGCTAGTGGGCCACAGCCCCAGCATTTT
.	TRBV6-1	.	TRBJ2-1	CASTGASDHNEQFF	TGTGCCAGCACTGGGGCTTCCGATCACAATGAGCAGTTCTTC
.	TRBV27	TRBD2	TRBJ2-1	CASSPRLAGLNEQFF	TGTGCCAGCAGTCCTCGACTAGCGGGATTAAATGAGCAGTTCTTC
.	TRBV29-1	.	TRBJ2-1	CSVIPLNEQFF	TGCAGCGTGATCCCACTCAATGAGCAGTTCTTC
.	TRBV4-3	.	TRBJ2-2	CASSQDRSVGTGELFF	TGCGCCAGCAGCCAAGATAGGAGCGTCGGGACCGGGGAGCTGTTTTTT
once	TRBV6-6	.	TRBJ1-1	CASSYSTAGLNTEAFF	TGTGCCAGCAGTTACTCGACGGCAGGATTGAACACTGAAGCTTTCTTT
.	TRBV4-3	.	TRBJ1-1	CASSQEITGTRGAFF	TGCGCCAGCAGCCAAGAAATAACAGGAACGCGCGGAGCTTTCTTT
.	TRBV5-1	TRBD2	TRBJ2-3	CASSREGKRETDTQYF	TGCGCCAGCTCAAGGGAGGGTAAGCGGGAAACAGATACGCAGTATTTT
.	TRBV28	TRBD2	TRBJ2-3	CASSPRLAGGYSETQYF	TGTGCCAGCAGTCCAAGACTAGCGGGAGGATATTCAGAAACGCAGTATTTT
.	TRBV28	TRBD1	TRBJ1-2	CASSTPGQGYSWYGYTF	TGTGCCAGCAGTACCCCGGGACAGGGTTATTCATGGTATGGCTACACCTTC
few	TRBV13	TRBD1	TRBJ1-4	CASSTRTGGNEKLFF	TGTGCCAGCAGCACCCGGACAGGGGGTAATGAAAAACTGTTTTTT
.	TRBV28	.	TRBJ1-1	CASSPFLWNTEAFF	TGTGCCAGCAGTCCCTTCCTCTGGAACACTGAAGCTTTCTTT
.	TRBV5-8	.	TRBJ2-2	CASPFLGTTGELFF	TGTGCCAGCCCCTTTTTGGGCACCACCGGGGAGCTGTTTTTT
once	TRBV5-4	TRBD2	TRBJ2-2	CASSPGLAGVITGELFF	TGTGCCAGCAGCCCAGGTCTAGCGGGAGTGATTACCGGGGAGCTGTTTTTT
.	TRBV10-2	TRBD2	TRBJ2-7	CASRTSGGAYEQYF	TGCGCCAGCAGGACTAGCGGGGGCGCATACGAGCAGTACTTC
few	TRBV7-9	.	TRBJ1-1	CASSLSGGKTEAFF	TGTGCCAGCAGCCTCTCGGGGGGTAAGACTGAAGCTTTCTTT
.	TRBV6-5	.	TRBJ1-2	CASSPGQSRYGYTF	TGTGCCAGCAGCCCCGGACAGAGCCGATATGGCTACACCTTC
.	TRBV9	TRBD1	TRBJ2-7	CASSVGQGGYEQYF	TGTGCCAGCAGCGTAGGACAGGGGGGGTACGAGCAGTACTTC